The clone carrying this TCR beta chain turned up a few times. No antigen is known for it. Libraries of TCR beta came from quantitative 5'-RACE with molecular barcodes. TCRdb passed the 5' RACE reads through MiXCR, listing each CDR3 protein once. The sample shows more than 150,000 distinct CDR3 sequences, 9.5% to 15% of them seen only once. The entry originates in a study of CD8 T cells in ankylosing spondylitis. The study, taken as a whole, reports: Seemingly characteristic of ankylosing spondylitis blood was a TCR beta motif consisting of about 8 highly homologous variants.

This clonotype was obtained from a male donor with ankylosing spondylitis or in good health (not recorded which). The sequenced material came from blood, either unsorted or a sorted T cell fraction (not recorded which).

The CDR3 loop is CSARAGVREQYF. The CDR3 nucleotides are TGCAGTGCTAGAGCGGGAGTGCGCGAGCAGTACTTC. V gene TRBV20-1 combines with J gene TRBJ2-7; maybe TRBD2 (6 bases). Trimming pared 1 base from V and 6 bases from J, leaving 10 bases between. Germline loops: CDR1 DFQATT, CDR2 SNEGSKA (reference sequence). The CDR3 loop spans 12 amino acids.